The text below deals with one T cell receptor (beta chain). The antigen is undetermined. This sample stems from a study of cytotoxic CD8 clonotypes in ibrutinib-treated CLL. Study-level results: Sampling time points were not equivalent between sustained-remission and progressing patients. Clonality showed a rise at ibrutinib response that reversed toward baseline at progression.

Unmatched junction bases numbered 12, after V lost 5 bases and J lost 8 bases. CDR3 length: 15 residues. Germline V gene data show CDR1 as SEHNR and CDR2 as FQNEAQ (reference sequence). Libraries were prepared by immunoSEQ multiplex PCR; TCRdb keeps only in-frame clonotypes and omits some of them. Of about 120,000 clones listed, about 53% are singletons. The chain employs TRBV7-9 and TRBJ2-3; TRBD1 agrees at 8 bases. Sequences were derived from PBMCs, sampled after 24 months of ibrutinib treatment. The sequence was obtained from a human donor with chronic lymphocytic leukemia. The CDR3 coding sequence is TGTGCCAGCAGCCCACGTGGGCCTACAGGGGGTACGCAGTATTTT. As protein: CASSPRGPTGGTQYF. The whole variable domain, filled in from reference TRBV7-9 and TRBJ2-3, reads DTGVSQNPRHKITKRGQNVTFRCDPISEHNRLYWYRQTLGQGPEFLTYFQNEAQLEKSRLLSDRFSAERPKGSFSTLEIQRTEQGDSAMYLCASSPRGPTGGTQYFGPGTRLTVL.